This is a list of T cell receptor beta chains from one sample in a study of shared clonotypes between healthy human individuals. Clones were sequenced by immunoSEQ multiplex PCR, and TCRdb holds only the in-frame ones, with some missing. The profile shows roughly 2.2 million clones, over 90% of them singletons. The sequenced sample consisted of naive CD4+ T cells from PBMCs. These TCRs come from a man aged 18 to 30 in good health. Some clones in this sample may be carry-over from other donors' samples. The CDR3 runs from the conserved cysteine through the conserved F or W. Each record gives: D gene, J gene, V gene, clone size, CDR3 protein, CDR3 DNA. The D gene is left open where the match is weak. Only some rows state a clone size, as once, few, many or a class for expanded clones.

d_gene: -; j_gene: TRBJ2-5; v_gene: TRBV2; abundance: -; CDR3aa: CASSAGGDRETQYF; CDR3nt: TGTGCCAGCAGTGCCGGGGGAGATCGAGAGACCCAGTACTTC
d_gene: TRBD1; j_gene: TRBJ1-4; v_gene: TRBV5-1; abundance: once; CDR3aa: CASSLGQGSEKLFF; CDR3nt: TGCGCCAGCAGCTTAGGACAGGGGAGTGAAAAACTGTTTTTT
d_gene: -; j_gene: TRBJ2-3; v_gene: TRBV5-1; abundance: -; CDR3aa: CASSLQGPPTDTQYF; CDR3nt: TGCGCCAGCAGCCTACAGGGACCACCCACAGATACGCAGTATTTT
d_gene: -; j_gene: TRBJ2-7; v_gene: TRBV28; abundance: -; CDR3aa: CASSLGRPYEQYF; CDR3nt: TGTGCCAGCAGTTTGGGCAGGCCCTACGAGCAGTACTTC
d_gene: -; j_gene: TRBJ2-6; v_gene: TRBV5-6; abundance: -; CDR3aa: CASSQIGSGANVLTF; CDR3nt: TGTGCCAGCAGCCAAATAGGCTCTGGGGCCAACGTCCTGACTTTC
d_gene: -; j_gene: TRBJ2-2; v_gene: TRBV28; abundance: -; CDR3aa: CASSLLPTANTGELFF; CDR3nt: TGTGCCAGCAGTTTACTGCCCACCGCGAACACCGGGGAGCTGTTTTTT
d_gene: -; j_gene: TRBJ2-1; v_gene: TRBV5-8; abundance: -; CDR3aa: CASSLFERREQFF; CDR3nt: TGTGCCAGCAGCTTGTTCGAGCGCCGTGAGCAGTTCTTC
d_gene: TRBD2; j_gene: TRBJ2-1; v_gene: TRBV2; abundance: -; CDR3aa: CASSEGSGSRSEQFF; CDR3nt: TGTGCCAGCAGTGAAGGTAGCGGGAGTCGGAGTGAGCAGTTCTTC
d_gene: -; j_gene: TRBJ2-3; v_gene: TRBV9; abundance: -; CDR3aa: CASSPRGTSTDTQYF; CDR3nt: TGTGCCAGCAGCCCGCGGGGAACTAGCACAGATACGCAGTATTTT
d_gene: -; j_gene: TRBJ2-3; v_gene: TRBV5-1; abundance: -; CDR3aa: CASSPILSTDTQYF; CDR3nt: TGCGCCAGCAGCCCTATCCTTAGCACAGATACGCAGTATTTT
d_gene: TRBD2; j_gene: TRBJ2-3; v_gene: TRBV5-1; abundance: -; CDR3aa: CASSLASGGASGDTQYF; CDR3nt: TGCGCCAGCAGCTTGGCCTCGGGAGGAGCCTCCGGCGATACGCAGTATTTT
d_gene: TRBD1; j_gene: TRBJ1-6; v_gene: TRBV30; abundance: -; CDR3aa: CALQGAFNSPLHF; CDR3nt: TGTGCCTTACAGGGGGCATTTAATTCACCCCTCCACTTT
d_gene: -; j_gene: TRBJ1-2; v_gene: TRBV10-3; abundance: -; CDR3aa: CAISESNGAFRDYGYTF; CDR3nt: TGTGCCATCAGTGAGTCGAACGGGGCGTTTCGGGACTATGGCTACACCTTC
d_gene: -; j_gene: TRBJ2-7; v_gene: TRBV10-3; abundance: -; CDR3aa: CAISDSGGPYEQYF; CDR3nt: TGTGCCATCAGTGATTCCGGGGGGCCCTACGAGCAGTACTTC
d_gene: -; j_gene: TRBJ1-2; v_gene: TRBV9; abundance: -; CDR3aa: CATSSGGGNYGYTF; CDR3nt: TGTGCCACCTCTTCTGGTGGGGGGAACTATGGCTACACCTTC
d_gene: -; j_gene: TRBJ1-1; v_gene: TRBV5-1; abundance: few; CDR3aa: CASSLVADTEAFF; CDR3nt: TGCGCCAGCAGCTTAGTGGCAGACACTGAAGCTTTCTTT
d_gene: -; j_gene: TRBJ1-2; v_gene: TRBV28; abundance: -; CDR3aa: CATLDRSSGHGYTF; CDR3nt: TGTGCCACCTTGGACAGAAGTTCGGGCCATGGCTACACCTTC
d_gene: -; j_gene: TRBJ2-5; v_gene: TRBV5-1; abundance: -; CDR3aa: CASSLGRAQETQYF; CDR3nt: TGCGCCAGCAGCTTAGGCAGAGCCCAAGAGACCCAGTACTTC
d_gene: -; j_gene: TRBJ1-1; v_gene: TRBV28; abundance: -; CDR3aa: CASSLSGRQQAFF; CDR3nt: TGTGCCAGCAGTTTGTCGGGACGGCAACAAGCTTTCTTT
d_gene: -; j_gene: TRBJ1-2; v_gene: TRBV5-1; abundance: -; CDR3aa: CASSTGTEASGYTF; CDR3nt: TGCGCCAGCAGCACTGGGACGGAGGCTTCCGGCTACACCTTC
d_gene: -; j_gene: TRBJ1-5; v_gene: TRBV5-8; abundance: -; CDR3aa: CASGRLGPQHF; CDR3nt: TGTGCCAGCGGGCGGTTAGGGCCCCAGCATTTT
d_gene: -; j_gene: TRBJ1-2; v_gene: TRBV10-3; abundance: -; CDR3aa: CAISEGTPGAYGYTF; CDR3nt: TGTGCCATCAGTGAGGGTACCCCCGGGGCCTATGGCTACACCTTC
d_gene: TRBD1; j_gene: TRBJ1-5; v_gene: TRBV28; abundance: -; CDR3aa: CASSGVQGISNQPQHF; CDR3nt: TGTGCCAGCAGTGGAGTACAGGGGATTAGCAATCAGCCCCAGCATTTT
d_gene: TRBD1; j_gene: TRBJ2-1; v_gene: TRBV6-1; abundance: -; CDR3aa: CASSVGTGIDEQFF; CDR3nt: TGTGCCAGCAGTGTTGGGACAGGGATCGATGAGCAGTTCTTC
d_gene: -; j_gene: TRBJ1-2; v_gene: TRBV6-1; abundance: -; CDR3aa: CASSEQGRDYGYTF; CDR3nt: TGTGCCAGCAGTGAACAGGGAAGGGACTATGGCTACACCTTC
d_gene: -; j_gene: TRBJ2-6; v_gene: TRBV30; abundance: -; CDR3aa: CACPRGSGANVLTF; CDR3nt: TGTGCCTGCCCACGCGGTTCTGGGGCCAACGTCCTGACTTTC
d_gene: -; j_gene: TRBJ2-3; v_gene: TRBV2; abundance: -; CDR3aa: CASSPTADTQYF; CDR3nt: TGTGCCAGCAGCCCAACAGCAGATACGCAGTATTTT
d_gene: TRBD1; j_gene: TRBJ2-5; v_gene: TRBV7-9; abundance: -; CDR3aa: CASSFGTGGSETQYF; CDR3nt: TGTGCCAGCAGCTTTGGGACAGGGGGCTCGGAGACCCAGTACTTC
d_gene: -; j_gene: TRBJ2-1; v_gene: TRBV15; abundance: -; CDR3aa: CATSRDGVPSSYNEQFF; CDR3nt: TGTGCCACCAGCAGAGATGGGGTACCGAGCTCCTACAATGAGCAGTTCTTC